This T cell receptor (beta chain) stems from a study of T cells in Graves' hyperthyroidism and ophthalmopathy. Amplified TCR beta CDR3 regions derived from RNA transcripts. HTBI primers were the set used in a first-round RT-PCR of the TCR CDR3. One entry per CDR3 protein, called by TCRdb with MiXCR from the multiplex PCR reads. The table lists 500,000 to 650,000 distinct CDR3 sequences, 14% of them singletons. The sample holds many counts of this clonotype. The CDR3 has 15 residues. CDR1 and CDR2 from the germline V gene are SGHTA and FQGTGA. After removal of 4 bases from V and 2 bases from J, the junction contained 4 bases not matched to a gene.

The sample taken for sequencing was blood. The chain couples TRBV7-3 to TRBJ2-1, with TRBD2 matching 8 bases. The receptor's source is a woman between 40 and 55 years old with Graves' hyperthyroidism. The CDR3 region is CASSSGLGPYNEQFF. The CDR3 DNA reads TGTGCCAGCAGCTCGGGACTAGGGCCCTACAATGAGCAGTTCTTC.